The source of this T cell receptor (beta chain) is a study of control samples from healthy donors and cancer patients. Germline V gives CDR1 LGHNA, CDR2 YSLEER. The CDR3 contains 15 residues. The V and J ends lost 1 base and 0 bases respectively, with 10 bases between them. TCRdb's table, derived via immunoSEQ multiplex PCR, lists solely in-frame clones and lacks some. The data contain 50,000 to 70,000 clones, roughly 88% of them singletons. This receptor was taken from a man over 45 in good health. This chain joins TRBV4-3 and TRBJ2-7; D is possibly TRBD1 (6 bases). The sample comprised blood. CDR3 in amino acids: CASSQARGSSYEQYF. The CDR3, as DNA: TGCGCCAGCAGCCAAGCGAGGGGGAGCTCCTACGAGCAGTACTTC.